Listed below are T cell receptor beta chains from one sample, sequenced in a study of CD4 T cells in relation to SARS-CoV-2 and coronaviruses. Libraries were prepared by immunoSEQ multiplex PCR; TCRdb keeps only in-frame clonotypes and omits some of them. In the table there are 25,000 to 30,000 clones, about 79% of which are singletons. Their cognate antigens are unknown. The specimen was CD4+ T cells from PBMCs, cultured in vitro. These receptors all come from a human donor in good health. Each CDR3 is given with its conserved first and last residue. The order of the fields is D gene, V gene, clone size, J gene, CDR3 protein, CDR3 DNA. The D gene is left open where the match is weak. Clone size, where shown, is once, few, many, or a class for clones that have expanded.

d_gene: TRBD1; v_gene: TRBV6-5; abundance: once; j_gene: TRBJ1-4; CDR3aa: CASSRGTEGEKLFF; CDR3nt: TGTGCCAGCAGCCGTGGGACAGAAGGTGAAAAACTGTTTTTT
d_gene: TRBD2; v_gene: TRBV5-5; abundance: .; j_gene: TRBJ2-6; CDR3aa: CASKGGAVTSGANVLTF; CDR3nt: TGTGCCAGCAAGGGAGGGGCCGTAACCTCTGGGGCCAACGTCCTGACTTTC
d_gene: TRBD1; v_gene: TRBV2; abundance: .; j_gene: TRBJ2-7; CDR3aa: CASSGDSYEQYF; CDR3nt: TGTGCCAGCAGTGGGGACAGCTACGAGCAGTACTTC
d_gene: .; v_gene: TRBV5-8; abundance: .; j_gene: TRBJ1-1; CDR3aa: CASSLQRNTEAFF; CDR3nt: TGTGCCAGCAGCTTACAGCGTAACACTGAAGCTTTCTTT
d_gene: TRBD2; v_gene: TRBV9; abundance: .; j_gene: TRBJ2-5; CDR3aa: CASSSRTSGGAGQETQYF; CDR3nt: TGTGCCAGCAGCTCCCGGACTAGCGGGGGGGCTGGGCAAGAGACCCAGTACTTC
d_gene: TRBD1; v_gene: TRBV5-1; abundance: .; j_gene: TRBJ2-7; CDR3aa: CASSLTVTGTEQYF; CDR3nt: TGCGCCAGCAGCTTGACAGTGACAGGGACCGAGCAGTACTTC
d_gene: .; v_gene: TRBV4-3; abundance: .; j_gene: TRBJ2-7; CDR3aa: CASSQASDRPLYEQYF; CDR3nt: TGCGCCAGCAGCCAAGCGTCGGACCGTCCGCTTTACGAGCAGTACTTC
d_gene: .; v_gene: TRBV4-3; abundance: .; j_gene: TRBJ1-2; CDR3aa: CASSQIDATISGYTF; CDR3nt: TGCGCCAGCAGCCAAATAGACGCTACAATATCTGGCTACACCTTC
d_gene: .; v_gene: TRBV4-1; abundance: few; j_gene: TRBJ1-2; CDR3aa: CASSQDFQKGYGYTF; CDR3nt: TGCGCCAGCAGCCAAGATTTTCAAAAGGGGTATGGCTACACCTTC
d_gene: TRBD1; v_gene: TRBV27; abundance: few; j_gene: TRBJ2-5; CDR3aa: CASSTRQGALETKTQYF; CDR3nt: TGTGCCAGCAGTACTAGACAGGGGGCGCTGGAAACGAAGACCCAGTACTTC
d_gene: TRBD2; v_gene: TRBV4-1; abundance: .; j_gene: TRBJ2-3; CDR3aa: CASSPLERGGLDTQYF; CDR3nt: TGCGCCAGCAGCCCCTTGGAGCGGGGGGGCCTGGATACGCAGTATTTT
d_gene: TRBD2; v_gene: TRBV9; abundance: once; j_gene: TRBJ2-1; CDR3aa: CASSVVGSGGPSEQFF; CDR3nt: TGTGCCAGCAGCGTAGTCGGATCGGGAGGGCCTAGTGAGCAGTTCTTC
d_gene: TRBD2; v_gene: TRBV7-9; abundance: .; j_gene: TRBJ2-3; CDR3aa: CASSLVRVLAGEDTQYF; CDR3nt: TGTGCCAGCAGCTTAGTAAGAGTGCTAGCGGGAGAGGATACGCAGTATTTT
d_gene: .; v_gene: TRBV10-3; abundance: .; j_gene: TRBJ2-7; CDR3aa: CAISARAESYEQYF; CDR3nt: TGTGCCATCAGTGCTCGTGCGGAATCCTACGAGCAGTACTTC
d_gene: TRBD2; v_gene: TRBV2; abundance: .; j_gene: TRBJ2-3; CDR3aa: CASSSSGLSTDTQYF; CDR3nt: TGTGCCAGCAGTTCTAGCGGGCTCAGCACAGATACGCAGTATTTT
d_gene: .; v_gene: TRBV5-1; abundance: .; j_gene: TRBJ1-2; CDR3aa: CASSLDRSNYGYTF; CDR3nt: TGCGCCAGCAGCCTGGACAGATCTAACTATGGCTACACCTTC
d_gene: .; v_gene: TRBV19; abundance: .; j_gene: TRBJ2-7; CDR3aa: CASSIRRGGHYEQYF; CDR3nt: TGTGCCAGTAGTATAAGGCGAGGAGGGCACTACGAGCAGTACTTC
d_gene: .; v_gene: TRBV5-6; abundance: .; j_gene: TRBJ2-7; CDR3aa: CASSLFVPAILPSYEQYF; CDR3nt: TGTGCCAGCAGCTTGTTTGTTCCGGCCATACTGCCCTCCTACGAGCAGTACTTC
d_gene: .; v_gene: TRBV3-1/TRBV3-2; abundance: .; j_gene: TRBJ2-7; CDR3aa: CASSQGGVYEQYF; CDR3nt: TGTGCCAGCAGCCAAGGGGGGGTCTACGAGCAGTACTTC
d_gene: .; v_gene: TRBV5-3; abundance: few; j_gene: TRBJ1-2; CDR3aa: CARSLAVGANYGYTF; CDR3nt: TGTGCCAGAAGCTTGGCGGTGGGGGCTAACTATGGCTACACCTTC
d_gene: .; v_gene: TRBV7-2; abundance: .; j_gene: TRBJ2-1; CDR3aa: CASSLVWGEYNEQFF; CDR3nt: TGTGCCAGCAGCTTAGTCTGGGGGGAGTACAATGAGCAGTTCTTC
d_gene: .; v_gene: TRBV2; abundance: once; j_gene: TRBJ2-1; CDR3aa: CASSERGLLGFF; CDR3nt: TGTGCCAGCAGTGAAAGGGGACTTTTGGGGTTCTTC
d_gene: .; v_gene: TRBV7-9; abundance: few; j_gene: TRBJ1-2; CDR3aa: CASSLPGYGNYGYTF; CDR3nt: TGTGCCAGCAGCCTCCCTGGTTACGGGAACTATGGCTACACCTTC
d_gene: .; v_gene: TRBV2; abundance: .; j_gene: TRBJ1-1; CDR3aa: CASSGRGAGTEAFF; CDR3nt: TGTGCCAGCAGTGGGAGGGGGGCAGGGACTGAAGCTTTCTTT
d_gene: TRBD1; v_gene: TRBV19; abundance: .; j_gene: TRBJ2-1; CDR3aa: CASTEGQAYGEQFF; CDR3nt: TGTGCCAGTACCGAAGGACAGGCCTACGGTGAGCAGTTCTTC
d_gene: .; v_gene: TRBV5-1; abundance: .; j_gene: TRBJ1-3; CDR3aa: CASSLTGGRYGNTIYF; CDR3nt: TGCGCCAGCAGCTTGACGGGAGGCCGCTATGGAAACACCATATATTTT
d_gene: .; v_gene: TRBV5-1; abundance: .; j_gene: TRBJ1-5; CDR3aa: CASSLRGDQPQHF; CDR3nt: TGCGCCAGCAGCTTGAGGGGAGATCAGCCCCAGCATTTT
d_gene: TRBD2; v_gene: TRBV19; abundance: .; j_gene: TRBJ2-5; CDR3aa: CASTQGPGLAGFETQYF; CDR3nt: TGTGCCAGTACCCAGGGCCCGGGACTAGCGGGGTTCGAGACCCAGTACTTC
d_gene: TRBD1; v_gene: TRBV5-1; abundance: .; j_gene: TRBJ1-6; CDR3aa: CASSLDSGTGGSPLHF; CDR3nt: TGCGCCAGCAGCTTGGATTCCGGGACAGGGGGTTCACCCCTCCACTTT
d_gene: TRBD2; v_gene: TRBV28; abundance: once; j_gene: TRBJ2-3; CDR3aa: CASSSPAGDTDTQYF; CDR3nt: TGTGCCAGCAGTTCACCAGCGGGGGACACAGATACGCAGTATTTT
d_gene: .; v_gene: TRBV5-5; abundance: .; j_gene: TRBJ1-3; CDR3aa: CASSLVPETSGNTIYF; CDR3nt: TGTGCCAGCAGCTTGGTTCCGGAGACCTCTGGAAACACCATATATTTT
d_gene: TRBD1; v_gene: TRBV5-1; abundance: .; j_gene: TRBJ2-7; CDR3aa: CASSSDRSSYEQYF; CDR3nt: TGCGCCAGCAGCTCGGACAGGAGCTCCTACGAGCAGTACTTC
d_gene: TRBD2; v_gene: TRBV7-9; abundance: .; j_gene: TRBJ2-2; CDR3aa: CATSPGGRGVTGELFF; CDR3nt: TGTGCCACTTCACCTGGCGGTCGGGGGGTCACCGGGGAGCTGTTTTTT
d_gene: .; v_gene: TRBV7-9; abundance: .; j_gene: TRBJ1-2; CDR3aa: CASSLAVPNYGYTF; CDR3nt: TGTGCCAGCAGCTTAGCAGTTCCTAACTATGGCTACACCTTC
d_gene: TRBD1; v_gene: TRBV7-2; abundance: .; j_gene: TRBJ1-1; CDR3aa: CASSPWTGRDTEAFF; CDR3nt: TGTGCCAGCAGCCCCTGGACAGGGAGGGACACTGAAGCTTTCTTT